These 32 T cell receptor beta chains were all obtained from the same sample, sequenced in a study of blood T cell repertoires in COVID-19. Profiled with immunoSEQ multiplex PCR; TCRdb holds only in-frame clones, not every one. The sample has roughly 130,000 clones, 88% seen once. The sample was peripheral blood. These receptors were collected from a human donor with COVID-19, enrolled during active disease. The donor label of this sample is uncertain.

The genes are TRBV29-1 and TRBJ2-7; 12 nucleotides match TRBD1. V shed 8 bases and J 3 bases; nucleotides not matched to a gene: 14. The CDR3 totals 16 residues. CDR1 SQVTM and CDR2 ANQGSEA come from the germline V gene. The CDR3: CSTKGTGTGGIYEQYF. CDR3 sequence (DNA): TGCAGCACGAAGGGGACCGGGACAGGGGGCATCTACGAGCAGTACTTC.

V is TRBV11-2 and J is TRBJ1-2; D uncertain. CDR3 length: 15 amino acids. Germline lookup yields CDR1 SGHAT and CDR2 FQNNGV. The germline V and J ends were trimmed by 3 bases and 7 bases, with 18 bases remaining between them. This CDR3 reads CASSFQGGSVLGYTF. The CDR3 coding sequence is TGTGCCAGCAGCTTCCAAGGAGGGTCGGTACTTGGCTACACCTTC.

This chain uses TRBV10-2 with TRBJ2-3, with TRBD1 matching over 9 bases. From germline, CDR1 is WSHSY and CDR2 SAAADI. V dropped 2 bases and J dropped 1; count of bases not matched to a gene: 4. The CDR3 is 16 residues long. The CDR3 region has the DNA TGCGCCAGCAGTGAGAAGGACAGGGGTGGCACAGATACGCAGTATTTT. Amino acid sequence: CASSEKDRGGTDTQYF.

The genes are TRBV21-1 and TRBJ2-1; the table assigns TRBD2, which was not confirmed against the DNA. TRBV21-1 corresponds to a pseudogene. The CDR3 extends over 19 amino acids. The CDR3 here is CASSKEERGDLWPYNEQFF. Here the CDR3 DNA reads TGTGCCAGCAGCAAAGAGGAGCGGGGGGACCTATGGCCCTACAATGAGCAGTTCTTC.

The CDR3 bases are TGTGCCAGCAGGACGCTGACAGGGTCAGATATTTCGAGCACAGATACGCAGTATTTT. Its protein product is CASRTLTGSDISSTDTQYF. This rearrangement joins TRBV2 to TRBJ2-3, with 7 nucleotides matching TRBD1. The CDR3 length is 19 residues. Losses at the gene ends were 6 bases for V and 0 bases for J; bases not matched to a gene: 18. Germline V gene lookup returns CDR1 SNHLY and CDR2 FYNNEI.

This chain links TRBV15 with TRBJ2-7, with a possible D match to TRBD1 (6 bases). The CDR3 totals 14 residues. Germline lookup yields CDR1 LNHNV and CDR2 YYDKDF (reference sequence). With 4 bases removed from V and 0 bases from J, the gap between germline ends came to 10 bases. Here the CDR3 reads CATSTTGRSYEQYF. In DNA, the CDR3 is TGTGCCACCAGCACAACAGGGCGCTCCTACGAGCAGTACTTC.

V gene TRBV20-1 combines with J gene TRBJ2-3; D unresolved. Between the trimmed V and J ends, which lost 6 bases and 4 bases, there was a span of 8 bases. There are 11 residues in the CDR3. In germline, CDR1 is DFQATT, CDR2 SNEGSKA (reference sequence). The DNA of the CDR3 is TGCAGTGCAGCCCGTTCAGATACGCAGTATTTT. Translated, it gives CSAARSDTQYF.

The V and J genes are TRBV21-1 and TRBJ2-7; TRBD1 was called by the table and not checked on the DNA. TRBV21-1 is shown as a pseudogene. There are 16 residues in the CDR3. CDR3 residues: CASSPRDSDRDYEQYF. The DNA of the CDR3 is TGTGCCAGCAGCCCCCGGGACAGTGATCGAGACTACGAGCAGTACTTC.

DNA for the CDR3: TGTGCCAGTAGTGCCGGCGGACAGGGGGGCTATCAGCCCCAGCATTTT. Translated, it gives CASSAGGQGGYQPQHF. The rearrangement links TRBV19 to TRBJ1-5, with 10 bases fitting TRBD1. Germline V gives CDR1 LNHDA, CDR2 SQIVND (reference sequence). Trimming took 5 bases from V and 5 from J; bases not matched to a gene: 9. CDR3 length equals 16 residues.

J is TRBJ2-5 and V is TRBV11-3, with 8 bases matching TRBD2. This CDR3 comprises 14 residues. Per the germline V gene, CDR1 is SGHNT and CDR2 is YENEEA. Losses at the gene ends were 5 bases for V and 1 base for J; bases not matched to a gene: 3. The CDR3 nucleotides read TGTGCCAGCAGCAACGCGGGGGGCCAAGAGACCCAGTACTTC. Translating gives CASSNAGGQETQYF. The whole variable domain, filled in from reference TRBV11-3 and TRBJ2-5, reads EAGVVQSPRYKIIEKKQPVAFWCNPISGHNTLYWYLQNLGQGPELLIRYENEEAVDDSQLPKDRFSAERLKGVDSTLKIQPAELGDSAVYLCASSNAGGQETQYFGPGTRLLVL.

CDR3: CASSQTLPNYGYTF. The CDR3 DNA sequence: TGTGCCAGCAGCCAGACACTTCCTAACTATGGCTACACCTTC. This chain uses TRBV6-5 with TRBJ1-2; no definite D call. The CDR3 extends over 14 amino acids. Germline CDR1 is MNHEY and CDR2 is SVGAGI. Trimming stripped 6 bases from V and 0 bases from J, with 11 bases between.

V and J are TRBV23-1 and TRBJ2-7, with 7 bases matching TRBD1. TRBV23-1 falls under the ORF class, with uncertain function. The V and J ends lost 0 bases and 5 bases, in that order; junction bases with no gene match: 7. The CDR3 sequence is 15 residues long. CDR3 loop: CASSQSQQGPDEQYF. CDR3 coding DNA: TGCGCCAGCAGTCAATCCCAACAGGGGCCCGACGAGCAGTACTTC.

The chain is built from TRBV7-3 and TRBJ2-2; D gene uncertain. The CDR3 is made up of 14 amino acids. Germline CDR1 and CDR2: SGHTA and FQGTGA. V gave up 2 bases and J gave up 3 bases, with 7 bases separating them. As DNA, the CDR3 is TGTGCCAGCAGCTTAGCTTCGGACACCGGGGAGCTGTTTTTT. Translating gives CASSLASDTGELFF.

The chain recombines TRBV6-1 with TRBJ2-7, with a tentative D call TRBD2 (6 bases). Germline CDR1 is MNHNS and CDR2 is SASEGT. V lost 7 bases and J lost 7, with 23 bases in between. There are 15 residues in the CDR3. The CDR3 spells CASNTIAGGPGEQYF. The CDR3, as DNA: TGTGCCAGCAATACTATTGCTGGAGGGCCGGGGGAGCAGTACTTC.

This clone was seen only a few times. As DNA, the CDR3 is TGTGCCAGCAGACCTGGACAGAACTCCTACGAGCAGTACTTC. Translating it yields CASRPGQNSYEQYF. This chain joins TRBV6-2 or TRBV6-3 and TRBJ2-7; possibly TRBD1 for D (6 bases). Germline values: CDR1 MNHEY, CDR2 SVGEGT. V shed 6 bases and J shed 0 bases, with 12 bases lying between them. This CDR3 has 14 amino acids.

This chain connects TRBV30 to TRBJ1-2; 8 bases agree with TRBD1. This CDR3 contains 15 residues. Germline assignment: CDR1 GTSNPN and CDR2 SVGIG (reference sequence). Losses at the gene ends were 0 bases for V and 8 bases for J; bases not matched to a gene: 11. The CDR3 is CAWSVRDRLNGGYTF. The CDR3 coding sequence is TGTGCCTGGAGTGTCCGGGACAGGCTAAATGGAGGCTACACCTTC. Filled out from reference TRBV30 and TRBJ1-2, the complete variable domain reads SQTIHQWPATLVQPVGSPLSLECTVEGTSNPNLYWYRQAAGRGLQLLFYSVGIGQISSEVPQNLSASRPQDRQFILSSKKLLLSDSGFYLCAWSVRDRLNGGYTFGSGTRLTVV.

The chain links TRBV5-4 to TRBJ2-7; TRBD1 aligns across 7 bases. CDR1 and CDR2 from the germline V gene are SGHNT and YYREEE (reference sequence). This CDR3 spans 14 amino acids. The J segment lost 5 bases and the V segment lost 2 bases, leaving 7 bases of the junction unmatched. The CDR3 DNA reads TGTGCCAGCAGCTTACAGGGGATCAGCCACGAGCAGTACTTC. This encodes CASSLQGISHEQYF.

The chain is built from TRBV25-1 and TRBJ2-7, with 7 bases identical to TRBD1. Germline CDR1 MGHDK, CDR2 SYGVNS. The CDR3 is made up of 14 amino acids. Losses at the gene ends were 5 bases for V and 0 bases for J; bases not matched to a gene: 4. CDR3 amino acids: CASSSTGTSYEQYF. The DNA for the CDR3 is TGTGCCAGCAGTTCGACAGGGACCTCCTACGAGCAGTACTTC.

V gene TRBV5-4 combines with J gene TRBJ2-7, with D tentatively TRBD1 (5 bases). The CDR3 runs 13 residues. CDR1 SGHNT and CDR2 YYREEE come from the germline V gene (reference sequence). V was trimmed by 4 bases and J by 0 bases, leaving 8 bases between them. The CDR3 here is CASSGRDSYEQYF. CDR3 nucleotide sequence: TGTGCCAGCAGCGGCAGGGACTCCTACGAGCAGTACTTC. Combining the CDR3 with reference TRBV5-4 and TRBJ2-7 gives the whole variable domain ETGVTQSPTHLIKTRGQQVTLRCSSQSGHNTVSWYQQALGQGPQFIFQYYREEENGRGNFPPRFSGLQFPNYSSELNVNALELDDSALYLCASSGRDSYEQYFGPGTRLTVT.

The V gene is TRBV24-1, the J gene TRBJ2-6; no clear D gene. This CDR3 spans 19 amino acids. Germline V lookup: CDR1 KGHDR, CDR2 SFDVKD. Between the trimmed V and J ends, which lost 8 bases and 0 bases, there was a span of 22 bases. CDR3 sequence (DNA): TGTGCCACCAATCAATCTGCGAAAGCCTTACGCTCTGGGGCCAACGTCCTGACTTTC. The encoded protein is CATNQSAKALRSGANVLTF.

This clone was seen once. J is TRBJ1-6 and V is TRBV10-3; D might be TRBD1 (6 bases). From germline, CDR1 is ENHRY and CDR2 SYGVKD. The CDR3 runs to 13 residues. Trimming removed 4 bases at V and 13 bases at J, with 14 bases between. Written as DNA, the CDR3 is TGTGCCATCAGTGGACAGGTAGGGCAGCCCCTCCACTTT. Its protein product is CAISGQVGQPLHF.

CDR3 protein: CASEPTGSDTQYF. Written as DNA, the CDR3 is TGTGCCAGCGAGCCGACAGGGTCAGATACGCAGTATTTT. The rearrangement links TRBV7-9 to TRBJ2-3, with TRBD1 identical over 7 bases. The CDR3 length is 13 residues. V shed 8 bases and J 4 bases; nucleotides not matched to a gene: 6. Germline lookup yields CDR1 SEHNR and CDR2 FQNEAQ (reference sequence).

A single count supports this clone. The CDR3 spells CASSYGGVGGYGYTF. In DNA, the CDR3 is TGTGCCAGCAGTTACGGCGGGGTCGGAGGCTATGGCTACACCTTC. The chain recombines TRBV6-2 or TRBV6-3 with TRBJ1-2; D not certain. V was trimmed by 2 bases and J by 4 bases, leaving 14 bases between them. The CDR3 is made up of 15 amino acids. Germline values: CDR1 MNHEY, CDR2 SVGEGT.

V is TRBV19 and J is TRBJ1-5; weak D call: TRBD1 (5 bases). The V gene lost 2 bases and the J gene lost 2 bases, with 16 bases spanning the gap. The CDR3 covers 17 residues. Germline V gives CDR1 LNHDA, CDR2 SQIVND (reference sequence). The CDR3 protein is CASSISRASLGNQPQHF. The CDR3 DNA is TGTGCCAGTAGTATAAGCAGGGCCTCCCTAGGCAATCAGCCCCAGCATTTT.

The chain employs TRBV6-6 and TRBJ2-5; possibly TRBD1 for D (6 bases). The V gene's germline CDR1 is MNHNY and CDR2 SVGAGI (reference sequence). Trimming pared 2 bases from V and 1 base from J, leaving 8 bases between. This CDR3 comprises 14 residues. The DNA of the CDR3 is TGTGCCAGCAGTTACCAGGGGTCCCAAGAGACCCAGTACTTC. Translating it yields CASSYQGSQETQYF.

This chain joins TRBV6-5 and TRBJ2-7; D is possibly TRBD2 (5 bases). The V end was cut by 0 bases, the J end by 2 bases, with 8 bases between. This CDR3 spans 14 amino acids. Germline-derived CDR1 and CDR2 are MNHEY and SVGAGI. Here the CDR3 DNA reads TGTGCCAGCAGTTACTCGAGGGCCCCCTACGAGCAGTACTTC. This codes for CASSYSRAPYEQYF.

This clone is a singleton in its sample. The chain recombines TRBV5-1 with TRBJ2-7; D is perhaps TRBD1 (6 bases). The CDR3 spans 15 residues. Trimming left V 4 bases short and J 5 bases short, with 19 bases between. Germline V gene data show CDR1 as SGHRS and CDR2 as YFSETQ. In nucleotides, the CDR3 is TGCGCCAGCAGCCGACAGGACCGCCGGGCGGACGAGCAGTACTTC. It specifies CASSRQDRRADEQYF.

The rearrangement uses TRBV19 and TRBJ1-5; D remains unclear. The germline V gene encodes CDR1 LNHDA and CDR2 SQIVND (reference sequence). Trimming removed 3 bases from V and 0 bases from J, with 9 bases in between. The CDR3 spans 15 residues. The CDR3 loop is CASSIAVYSNQPQHF. DNA for the CDR3: TGTGCCAGTAGTATCGCAGTTTATAGCAATCAGCCCCAGCATTTT.

The chain couples TRBV2 to TRBJ2-1; 12 bases match TRBD2. The V gene end was trimmed by 6 bases and the J gene end by 8 bases; junction bases not matched to a gene: 5. The CDR3 runs 14 residues. Germline assignment: CDR1 SNHLY and CDR2 FYNNEI. CDR3 bases: TGTGCCAGCAGCTCTAGCGGGGGGGCCGATGAGCAGTTCTTC. This gives the protein CASSSSGGADEQFF.

The rearrangement links TRBV27 to TRBJ2-7; possible D gene TRBD1, 5 bases. V was cut by 6 bases and J by 4 bases, with 10 bases left in between. Germline V gene lookup returns CDR1 MNHEY and CDR2 SMNVEV (reference sequence). The CDR3 covers 12 residues. The CDR3 loop reads CASRKTVYEQYF. The CDR3 region has the DNA TGTGCCAGCAGGAAGACAGTTTACGAGCAGTACTTC.

The rearrangement links TRBV18 to TRBJ1-5, with 7 positions matching TRBD1. Germline loops: CDR1 KGHSH, CDR2 LQKENI. With 4 bases clipped from V and 3 bases from J, the junction kept 6 bases outside the gene matches. This CDR3 has 15 amino acids. For the CDR3, the DNA is TGTGCCAGCTCACAGGGGGCGCCTGACAATCAGCCCCAGCATTTT. Its protein is CASSQGAPDNQPQHF.

This chain joins TRBV5-4 and TRBJ2-3; D gene uncertain. The CDR3 loop spans 14 amino acids. V was cut by 4 bases and J by 0 bases, with 9 bases left in between. Germline lookup yields CDR1 SGHNT and CDR2 YYREEE (reference sequence). DNA for the CDR3: TGTGCCAGCAGCGTTGGGCCTAGCACAGATACGCAGTATTTT. Translated, it gives CASSVGPSTDTQYF.